Listed here are 18 T cell receptor beta chains from one sample, sequenced in a study of T cells in Graves' hyperthyroidism and ophthalmopathy. TCR beta CDR3 region amplification was performed from RNA transcripts. HTBI primers were employed in a first-round RT-PCR of the TCR CDR3. MiXCR, run by TCRdb on the multiplex PCR reads, gives a single entry per CDR3 protein. Found here are about 560,000 distinct CDR3 sequences, under 60% of them singletons; the top ten hold approximately 8.2%. The sequencing input was peripheral blood or thyroid tissue (not recorded which). These receptor sequences come from a woman younger than 35 with Graves' hyperthyroidism.

This chain connects TRBV7-9 to TRBJ1-1; TRBD1 might be the D (5 bases). The germline gives CDR1 SEHNR, CDR2 FQNEAQ (reference sequence). There are 14 residues in the CDR3. Trimming pared 3 bases from V and 8 bases from J, leaving 16 bases between. The CDR3 reads CASSLEAGTPEAFF. In nucleotides, the CDR3 is TGTGCCAGCAGCTTGGAGGCCGGGACCCCGGAAGCTTTCTTT.

CDR3 protein: CASSTGVTEAFF. As DNA, the CDR3 is TGCGCCTCCTCCACAGGGGTAACTGAAGCTTTCTTT. This chain connects TRBV5-1 to TRBJ1-1; 7 bases fit TRBD1. Germline values: CDR1 SGHRS, CDR2 YFSETQ. The CDR3 runs 12 residues. With 10 bases clipped from V and 5 bases from J, the junction kept 8 bases outside the gene matches.

The J gene is TRBJ2-7, the V gene TRBV9; maybe TRBD2 (7 bases). Trimming cost V 3 bases and J 7 bases, with 17 bases left between them. The germline V gene has CDR1 SGDLS and CDR2 YYNGEE. This CDR3 is built from 14 residues. DNA for the CDR3: TGTGCCAGCAGCGGTGAGGGGGGGCGCGGAGAGCAGTACTTC. Residues: CASSGEGGRGEQYF.

As concerns this clonotype: A read error is possible here, since a much larger clone lies one base away. The rearrangement joins TRBV7-6 to TRBJ2-5; tentative D call: TRBD2 (6 bases). The V and J ends lost 2 bases and 2 bases respectively, with 15 bases between them. Germline lookup yields CDR1 SGHVS and CDR2 FNYEAQ. This CDR3 has 16 residues. The CDR3, as DNA: TGTGCCAGCAGCTTACTTGGGGCTAGCGTACAAGAGACCCAGTACTTC. Translating it yields CASSLLGASVQETQYF.

The V gene is TRBV2, the J gene TRBJ1-2, with 8 bases matching TRBD1. The junction had 14 bases not matched to a gene; V was cut back by 6 bases and J by 5 bases. The V gene's germline CDR1 is SNHLY and CDR2 FYNNEI. The CDR3 contains 16 residues. In DNA form, the CDR3 reads TGTGCCAGCAGCTTGGTACGTCCGGGACAGGCTTATGGCTACACCTTC. Encoded protein: CASSLVRPGQAYGYTF.

The genes are TRBV29-1 and TRBJ2-3; the D is unclear. The CDR3 has 10 amino acids. Trimming cost V 7 bases and J 2 bases, with 4 bases left between them. Germline V lookup: CDR1 SQVTM, CDR2 ANQGSEA. CDR3 region: CSAFTDTQYF. The CDR3 DNA is TGCAGCGCATTCACAGATACGCAGTATTTT.

In this sample, this clonotype turned up a few times. V gene TRBV7-3 combines with J gene TRBJ1-1; D ambiguous. The CDR3 is made up of 13 amino acids. Looked up from germline, CDR1 is SGHTA and CDR2 is FQGTGA. Between the trimmed V and J ends, which lost 6 bases and 0 bases, there was a span of 8 bases. Here the CDR3 DNA reads TGTGCCAGCAGGAGACGGCTGAACACTGAAGCTTTCTTT. Translating it yields CASRRRLNTEAFF.

The J gene is TRBJ1-2, the V gene TRBV4-3; D is uncertain. The CDR3 covers 14 residues. Germline assignment: CDR1 LGHNA and CDR2 YSLEER. V was trimmed by 1 base and J by 4 bases, leaving 10 bases between them. The CDR3 DNA reads TGCGCCAGCAGCCAAGTTCACGGCATCTATGGCTACACCTTC. Translating gives CASSQVHGIYGYTF.

The gene calls are TRBV6-5 and TRBJ2-7; D remains ambiguous. Germline V lookup: CDR1 MNHEY, CDR2 SVGAGI. The V end was cut by 5 bases, the J end by 7 bases, with 12 bases between. CDR3 length equals 12 residues. DNA of the CDR3: TGTGCCAGCAGTGAGTCGAGTAGAGAGCAGTACTTC. Protein sequence: CASSESSREQYF.

Comment on this clonotype: One end of the junction fails to match germline, which may point to a read error. This sequence joins TRBV7-2 and TRBJ2-7, with D perhaps TRBD1 (5 bases). The CDR3 sequence is 13 residues long. In germline, CDR1 is SGHTA, CDR2 FQGNSA. The CDR3 protein is CASSSLGAYGQYF. The CDR3 region has the DNA TGTGCCAGCAGCTCCCTTGGGGCCTACGGGCAGTACTTC.

The rearrangement uses TRBV9 and TRBJ2-5; 9 positions match TRBD1. Trimming at V came to 7 bases and at J to 3 bases, leaving 7 bases not matched to a gene. Germline assignment: CDR1 SGDLS and CDR2 YYNGEE. This CDR3 has 14 residues. The CDR3 sequence is CASSPRDREETQYF. In DNA form, the CDR3 reads TGTGCCAGCTCACCCCGGGACAGGGAAGAGACCCAGTACTTC.

This clonotype occurred a few times. V usage is TRBV10-3 and J usage is TRBJ2-7; D remains unclear. The CDR3 is made up of 14 amino acids. Germline V CDR1 and CDR2: ENHRY, SYGVKD. Trimming removed 10 bases from V and 5 bases from J, with 21 bases in between. This chain's CDR3 is CATGRDRTMNEQYF. The CDR3 DNA sequence: TGTGCCACCGGCAGAGACCGAACGATGAACGAGCAGTACTTC.

The gene calls are TRBV10-3 and TRBJ1-1, with D unresolved. The V end lost 4 bases, the J end lost 9 bases, and 15 bases lay between the germline ends. The CDR3 is 13 amino acids. Looked up from germline, CDR1 is ENHRY and CDR2 is SYGVKD. This CDR3 is CAISATGRAKAFF. The CDR3 DNA follows: TGTGCCATCAGTGCTACGGGCAGAGCCAAAGCTTTCTTT.

The V gene is TRBV4-3, the J gene TRBJ1-6; no reliable D call. The CDR3 is made up of 18 amino acids. Trimming shortened V by 0 bases and J by 0 bases, and 12 bases separated the two germline ends. Germline V CDR1 and CDR2: LGHNA, YSLEER. CDR3: CASSQDHTRSSYNSPLHF. The CDR3 region has the DNA TGCGCCAGCAGCCAAGATCATACACGGAGCTCCTATAATTCACCCCTCCACTTT.

The chain is built from TRBV20-1 and TRBJ2-5; TRBD1 matches 8 bases. After removal of 5 bases from V and 3 bases from J, the junction contained 5 bases not matched to a gene. The CDR3 contains 13 residues. Germline loops: CDR1 DFQATT, CDR2 SNEGSKA (reference sequence). The CDR3 region has the DNA TGCAGTGCTGGACAGGGCCACAAAGAGACCCAGTACTTC. Its translation is CSAGQGHKETQYF.

The V call is TRBV7-8, the J call TRBJ2-7, with 7 bases identical to TRBD1. V lost 7 bases, J lost 7 bases, and 13 bases stayed unmatched. The CDR3 is made up of 14 amino acids. Germline V gives CDR1 SGHVS, CDR2 FQNEAQ. The CDR3 bases are TGTGCCAGCACCAGTAGGACAGGCGTCTGGGAGCAGTACTTC. Encoded protein: CASTSRTGVWEQYF.

CDR3 in amino acids: CSILTGPGYTF. In nucleotides, the CDR3 is TGCAGCATCCTGACAGGGCCTGGCTACACCTTC. The genes are TRBV29-1 and TRBJ1-2, with 7 bases identical to TRBD1. The J segment lost 7 bases and the V segment lost 8 bases, leaving 7 bases of the junction unmatched. The CDR3 is made up of 11 amino acids. Per the germline V gene, CDR1 is SQVTM and CDR2 is ANQGSEA.

The CDR3 DNA reads as TGTGCCAGCAGCTGGGGGACTAGGTCTCCTCGCGAGCAGTACTTC. Translation: CASSWGTRSPREQYF. The V and J genes are TRBV7-9 and TRBJ2-7; 8 bases match TRBD2. Germline CDR1 SEHNR, CDR2 FQNEAQ (reference sequence). Trimming took 4 bases from V and 6 from J; bases not matched to a gene: 11. The CDR3 is 15 amino acids.